This is a list of T cell receptor beta chains from one sample in a study of post-analysis software for immune sequencing data. From the PCR reads, TCRdb called clonotypes with MiXCR, one entry per CDR3 protein. The sample shows more than 450,000 distinct CDR3 sequences, 30% to 40% of them seen only once. The sample taken for sequencing was blood. These receptors were taken from a girl aged 2-17 years with multiple sclerosis. CDR3s include the opening cysteine and the closing phenylalanine or tryptophan. Fields, in order: J gene, clone size, V gene, D gene, CDR3 protein, CDR3 DNA. D genes are given only for firm matches. The size of a clone is reported for some rows only, either as once, few or many, or as a class for expanded clones.

TRBJ2-2 NA TRBV28 TRBD1 CASSFRTGGSGELFF TGTGCCAGCAGTTTCAGGACAGGGGGGTCCGGGGAGCTGTTTTTT
TRBJ2-3 NA TRBV9 NA CASSAEGDTQYF TGTGCCAGCAGCGCAGAGGGGGATACGCAGTATTTT
TRBJ1-2 NA TRBV7-9 NA CASSLALSTSRYGYTF TGTGCCAGCAGCTTAGCGCTGTCCACCTCTCGGTATGGCTACACCTTC
TRBJ1-2 few TRBV28 NA CASSLGVAHGRPDGYTF TGTGCCAGCAGTTTGGGAGTAGCACATGGGCGCCCAGATGGCTACACCTTC
TRBJ2-7 NA TRBV11-2 NA CASSLVAFWNEQYF TGTGCCAGCAGCTTAGTCGCATTCTGGAACGAGCAGTACTTC
TRBJ2-1 few TRBV14 TRBD1 CASSQKWRSRQGDRDEQFF TGTGCCAGCAGCCAAAAATGGCGATCACGACAGGGGGATAGGGATGAGCAGTTCTTC
TRBJ1-4 NA TRBV20-1 NA CSAPLAIAGAEKLFF TGCAGTGCCCCACTAGCTATCGCAGGCGCAGAAAAACTGTTTTTT
TRBJ1-2 few TRBV7-3 NA CASSLKTGQLPNYGYTF TGTGCCAGCAGCTTAAAGACAGGACAGTTACCTAACTATGGCTACACCTTC
TRBJ2-1 few TRBV6-5 TRBD2 CASSYWRGALNEQFF TGTGCCAGCAGTTACTGGCGGGGGGCACTCAATGAGCAGTTCTTC
TRBJ2-5 NA TRBV4-1 NA CASSQVTVVQETQYF TGCGCCAGCAGCCAAGTTACGGTAGTGCAAGAGACCCAGTACTTC
TRBJ2-5 NA TRBV21-1 NA CAGSRRLAGVQETQYF TGTGCCGGCAGCAGGCGACTAGCGGGGGTCCAAGAGACCCAGTACTTC
TRBJ2-7 NA TRBV7-7 TRBD2 CASSSSTSGAGAQYF TGTGCTAGCAGCTCGTCGACTAGCGGGGCGGGGGCCCAGTACTTC
TRBJ2-1 few TRBV9 NA CASSIPGHVYNEQFF TGTGCCAGCAGCATCCCGGGACACGTTTACAATGAGCAGTTCTTC
TRBJ2-7 NA TRBV29-1 NA CSVETGRSGRYF TGCAGCGTTGAAACGGGGAGGTCCGGCCGGTACTTC
TRBJ2-7 NA TRBV20-1 TRBD2 CSARPGLARAEQYF TGCAGTGCTAGACCAGGACTAGCGAGGGCCGAGCAGTACTTC
TRBJ2-5 few TRBV5-6 TRBD1 CASSLSGTAKETQYF TGTGCCAGCAGCTTATCCGGGACAGCTAAAGAGACCCAGTACTTC
TRBJ2-7 NA TRBV25-1 NA CASSDPTVGGYEQYF TGTGCCAGCAGTGACCCGACGGTGGGCGGTTACGAGCAGTACTTC
TRBJ2-7 NA TRBV20-1 NA CSAPRGPWEQYF TGCAGTGCTCCCAGGGGCCCGTGGGAGCAGTACTTC
TRBJ1-2 NA TRBV4-1 NA CASSQEWLRANYGYTF TGCGCCAGCAGCCAAGAATGGTTAAGGGCTAACTATGGCTACACCTTC
TRBJ2-5 few TRBV6-1 TRBD2 CASSGVWAGGETQYF TGTGCCAGCAGTGGGGTCTGGGCGGGGGGAGAGACCCAGTACTTC
TRBJ2-2 few TRBV12-3/TRBV12-4 NA CASSLAWSGELFF TGTGCCAGCAGTTTAGCGTGGTCCGGGGAGCTGTTTTTT
TRBJ2-3 NA TRBV13 NA CAGSFRADTQYF TGTGCCGGCAGCTTCAGGGCAGATACGCAGTATTTT
TRBJ1-1 few TRBV12-3/TRBV12-4 TRBD1 CASSPFRGQLNTEAFF TGTGCCAGCAGTCCGTTCAGGGGGCAGTTAAACACTGAAGCTTTCTTT
TRBJ1-2 NA TRBV5-1 NA CASSLHRASFGYTF TGCGCCAGCAGCTTGCACAGGGCGTCCTTCGGCTACACCTTC
TRBJ2-5 once TRBV6-5 TRBD2 CAGSSQASGGPGETQYF TGTGCCGGCAGTTCACAGGCTAGCGGGGGGCCCGGAGAGACCCAGTACTTC
TRBJ1-5 NA TRBV12-3/TRBV12-4 TRBD1 CASIPYRGGNQPQHF TGTGCCAGCATCCCCTACAGGGGAGGCAATCAGCCCCAGCATTTT
TRBJ2-1 NA TRBV5-5 TRBD1 CASSRGQGSETQFF TGTGCCAGCAGCCGGGGACAGGGTTCGGAGACCCAGTTCTTC